This T cell receptor (beta chain) is from a study of T cell responses to AZD1222 COVID-19 vaccine. Study findings and constraints: No repertoire was sampled before or during the peak T cell response, only after it. Recipients of two AZD1222 doses showed rising Spike-specific TCR breadth and depth. Females made up more of the donors, who were largely white British, and clonal diversity may have come out too low.

Losses at the gene ends were 4 bases for V and 6 bases for J; bases not matched to a gene: 7. CDR1 is SGHRS and CDR2 is YFSETQ in the germline V gene. CDR3 length: 15 residues. Data came from immunoSEQ multiplex PCR; TCRdb stores just in-frame clones and leaves some out. The data show some 150,000 clones, 88% seen once. With regard to this clone: Its antigen is currently unknown.

The TCR originated in an adult who had recovered from COVID-19. Specimen: peripheral blood, collected after recovery from COVID-19. The chain has TRBV5-1 and TRBJ2-2; 9 nucleotides agree with TRBD1. The CDR3, as DNA: TGCGCCAGCAGCCGGACAGGGGATGTTTCCGGGGAGCTGTTTTTT. It is translated as CASSRTGDVSGELFF.